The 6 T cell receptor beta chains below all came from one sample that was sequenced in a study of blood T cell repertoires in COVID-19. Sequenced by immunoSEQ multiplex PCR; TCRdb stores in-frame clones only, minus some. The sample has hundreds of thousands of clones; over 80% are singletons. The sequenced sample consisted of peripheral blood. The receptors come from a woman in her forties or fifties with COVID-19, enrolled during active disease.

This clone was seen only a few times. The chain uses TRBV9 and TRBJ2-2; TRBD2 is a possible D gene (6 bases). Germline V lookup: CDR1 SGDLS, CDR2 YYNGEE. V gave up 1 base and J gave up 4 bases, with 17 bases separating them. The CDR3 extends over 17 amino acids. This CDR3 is CASSVFELAFRTGELFF. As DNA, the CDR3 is TGTGCCAGCAGCGTATTCGAACTAGCCTTTCGCACCGGGGAGCTGTTTTTT.

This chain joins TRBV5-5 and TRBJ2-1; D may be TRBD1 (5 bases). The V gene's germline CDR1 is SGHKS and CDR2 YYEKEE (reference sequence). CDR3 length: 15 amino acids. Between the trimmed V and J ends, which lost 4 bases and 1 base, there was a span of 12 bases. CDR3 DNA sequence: TGTGCCAGCAGCATAGGGGTTAGTTCCTACAATGAGCAGTTCTTC. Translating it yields CASSIGVSSYNEQFF.

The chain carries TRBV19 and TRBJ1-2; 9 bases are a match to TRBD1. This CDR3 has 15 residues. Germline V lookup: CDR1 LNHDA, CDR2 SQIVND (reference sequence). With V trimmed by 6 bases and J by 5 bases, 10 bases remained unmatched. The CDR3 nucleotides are TGTGCCAGTAGGAATAACAGGGGGCGCGGATATGGCTACACCTTC. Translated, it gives CASRNNRGRGYGYTF.

CDR3 nucleotides: TGCGCCAGCAGCCTGGTTGGGGGGTTGAACACTGAAGCTTTCTTT. Its protein product is CASSLVGGLNTEAFF. The rearrangement joins TRBV5-1 to TRBJ1-1, with D tentatively TRBD1 (5 bases). This CDR3 has 15 residues. Trimming stripped 4 bases from V and 0 bases from J, with 13 bases between. Germline V gene sequence: CDR1 SGHRS, CDR2 YFSETQ.

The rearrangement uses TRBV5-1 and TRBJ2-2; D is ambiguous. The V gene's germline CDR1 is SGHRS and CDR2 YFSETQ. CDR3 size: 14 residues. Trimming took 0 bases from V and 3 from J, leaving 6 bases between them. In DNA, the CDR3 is TGCGCCAGCAGCTTGGCCCCGGACACCGGGGAGCTGTTTTTT. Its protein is CASSLAPDTGELFF.

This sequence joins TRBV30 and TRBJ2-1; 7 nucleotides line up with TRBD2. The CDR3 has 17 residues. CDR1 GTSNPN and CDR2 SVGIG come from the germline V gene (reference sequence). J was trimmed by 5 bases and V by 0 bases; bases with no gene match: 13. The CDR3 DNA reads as TGTGCCTGGAGTGTTAATTCCCTCCCTAGCGGAAACAATGAGCAGTTCTTC. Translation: CAWSVNSLPSGNNEQFF.